The 26 T cell receptor beta chains in this list originate from one sample, sequenced in a study of shared clonotypes between healthy human individuals. The assay was immunoSEQ multiplex PCR, and TCRdb's table has in-frame clones only and misses some. The profile shows about 2 million clones, 95% of them singletons. Sequenced: naive CD4+ T cells sorted from blood. As to subset: CD45RA+ positively selected. These receptors originate from a man aged 18 to 30 in good health.

The J gene is TRBJ1-5, the V gene TRBV4-3; D is unresolved. CDR3 length equals 14 residues. Germline CDR1 LGHNA, CDR2 YSLEER. V shed 3 bases and J shed 0 bases, with 6 bases lying between them. The DNA of the CDR3 is TGCGCCAGCAGCCATGGCAATAGCAATCAGCCCCAGCATTTT. Encoded protein: CASSHGNSNQPQHF.

This clone was observed a few times. The J gene is TRBJ2-1, the V gene TRBV20-1, with D hard to call. This CDR3 region has 11 residues. The V and J ends lost 3 bases and 8 bases respectively, with 8 bases between them. The germline V gene has CDR1 DFQATT and CDR2 SNEGSKA (reference sequence). The CDR3 DNA reads as TGCAGTGCTAGGGGAAGGGATGAGCAGTTCTTC. Translating gives CSARGRDEQFF.

The rearrangement joins TRBV7-9 to TRBJ1-1, with a tentative D call TRBD1 (5 bases). CDR1 and CDR2 (germline): SEHNR, FQNEAQ (reference sequence). V gave up 5 bases and J gave up 5 bases, with 15 bases separating them. CDR3 length: 14 residues. CDR3 bases: TGTGCCAGCAGCCCTAACACAGGTAGTACTGAAGCTTTCTTT. Translated, it gives CASSPNTGSTEAFF.

The chain combines TRBV4-3 with TRBJ2-3; D gene ambiguous. This CDR3 comprises 15 residues. Trimming took off 0 bases at V and 2 bases at J, with 9 bases between the two ends. Germline V gene sequence: CDR1 LGHNA, CDR2 YSLEER. CDR3 sequence: CASSQDFAYTDTQYF. The CDR3 DNA follows: TGCGCCAGCAGCCAAGATTTCGCTTACACAGATACGCAGTATTTT.

The chain employs TRBV5-1 and TRBJ2-1, with 9 bases aligning to TRBD1. The CDR3 has 15 amino acids. V was pared by 2 bases and J by 6 bases, with 6 bases of the junction left unmatched. Looked up from germline, CDR1 is SGHRS and CDR2 is YFSETQ. Written as DNA, the CDR3 is TGCGCCAGCAGCTTACCCGGGACAGGGATCAATGAGCAGTTCTTC. This encodes CASSLPGTGINEQFF.

The chain has TRBV9 and TRBJ1-5; D is unresolved. Trimming cost V 2 bases and J 2 bases, with 14 bases left between them. CDR1 SGDLS and CDR2 YYNGEE come from the germline V gene. The CDR3 covers 16 residues. The CDR3 protein is CASSVSAGEGNQPQHF. As DNA, the CDR3 is TGTGCCAGCAGCGTCTCTGCTGGTGAGGGCAATCAGCCCCAGCATTTT.

The chain links TRBV5-1 to TRBJ2-7, with a weak D call TRBD2 (6 bases). Between the trimmed V and J ends, which lost 2 bases and 3 bases, there was a span of 12 bases. CDR1 is SGHRS and CDR2 is YFSETQ in the germline V gene. The length of the CDR3 is 14 residues. The CDR3 here is CASSFGGRFYEQYF. The CDR3, as DNA: TGCGCCAGCAGCTTCGGAGGGCGCTTCTACGAGCAGTACTTC.

The V and J genes are TRBV5-1 and TRBJ1-5; D may be TRBD1 (5 bases). The V end was cut by 1 base, the J end by 6 bases, with 11 bases between. The CDR3 consists of 14 residues. Germline values: CDR1 SGHRS, CDR2 YFSETQ. As DNA, the CDR3 is TGCGCCAGCAGCTTGTCAGGGCTGGGTCAGCCCCAGCATTTT. Amino acid sequence: CASSLSGLGQPQHF.

J is TRBJ2-5 and V is TRBV7-2; 11 bases map to TRBD2. Germline V gives CDR1 SGHTA, CDR2 FQGNSA. V shed 5 bases, J shed 4 bases, and the junction held 9 bases outside the gene matches. This CDR3 contains 16 residues. CDR3 amino acids: CASSPASGRIGETQYF. The CDR3 nucleotides are TGTGCCAGCAGCCCTGCTAGCGGGAGGATAGGAGAGACCCAGTACTTC. Full variable domain (missing parts from reference TRBV7-2 and TRBJ2-5): GAGVSQSPSNKVTEKGKDVELRCDPISGHTALYWYRQSLGQGLEFLIYFQGNSAPDKSGLPSDRFSAERTGGSVSTLTIQRTQQEDSAVYLCASSPASGRIGETQYFGPGTRLLVL.

This chain links TRBV6-5 with TRBJ1-5; D unresolved. Per germline, CDR1 MNHEY and CDR2 SVGAGI. CDR3 length equals 14 residues. Trimming removed 6 bases from V and 2 bases from J, with 11 bases in between. CDR3 bases: TGTGCCAGCAGACAACCTGGGGGCAATCAGCCCCAGCATTTT. It codes for CASRQPGGNQPQHF.

Details on this clone: Other DNA variants within this sample encode the same CDR3. V is TRBV5-1 and J is TRBJ2-1; 9 nucleotides align to TRBD1. The CDR3 runs 14 residues. V shed 2 bases, J shed 4 bases, and the junction held 1 base outside the gene matches. In germline, CDR1 is SGHRS, CDR2 YFSETQ. CDR3 amino acids: CASSFGTGYNEQFF. CDR3 DNA sequence: TGCGCCAGCAGCTTCGGGACAGGGTACAATGAGCAGTTCTTC.

The DNA for the CDR3 is TGTGCCAGCAAAGGGGGTCACTATGGCTACACCTTC. Amino acid sequence: CASKGGHYGYTF. This chain links TRBV6-1 with TRBJ1-2, with TRBD1 as a possible D gene (6 bases). Germline assignment: CDR1 MNHNS and CDR2 SASEGT. Trimming removed 7 bases at V and 3 bases at J, with 9 bases between. There are 12 residues in the CDR3.

The genes are TRBV7-9 and TRBJ1-1, with a possible D match to TRBD1 (5 bases). The CDR3 spans 14 residues. CDR1 and CDR2 from the germline V gene are SEHNR and FQNEAQ (reference sequence). V dropped 7 bases and J dropped 5 bases, with 17 bases sitting between them. The CDR3 DNA reads as TGTGCCAGCACCTACGGGGACCCGGCGACTGAAGCTTTCTTT. Its protein product is CASTYGDPATEAFF.

The CDR3 DNA sequence: TGTGCCAGCAGCGAGAGACTAGCTGGGAGCACAGATACGCAGTATTTT. Residues: CASSERLAGSTDTQYF. The chain recombines TRBV9 with TRBJ2-3; 7 bases are shared with TRBD2. CDR3 length equals 16 residues. V gave up 3 bases and J gave up 0 bases; unmatched junction bases: 7. Germline values: CDR1 SGDLS, CDR2 YYNGEE. Filled out from reference TRBV9 and TRBJ2-3, the complete variable domain reads DSGVTQTPKHLITATGQRVTLRCSPRSGDLSVYWYQQSLDQGLQFLIQYYNGEERAKGNILERFSAQQFPDLHSELNLSSLELGDSALYFCASSERLAGSTDTQYFGPGTRLTVL.

This clone was detected only once. V is TRBV5-4 and J is TRBJ2-3; no clear D. Germline V gene sequence: CDR1 SGHNT, CDR2 YYREEE (reference sequence). V lost 0 bases to trimming and J lost 0 bases, with 11 bases between them. The CDR3 runs 16 residues. This chain's CDR3 is CASSLDAAASTDTQYF. The CDR3 region has the DNA TGTGCCAGCAGCTTGGACGCAGCCGCTAGCACAGATACGCAGTATTTT.

About this clone: The same CDR3 arises from other DNA sequences in this sample as well. This chain connects TRBV27 to TRBJ2-7; D perhaps matches TRBD1 (6 bases). There are 12 residues in the CDR3. The germline V and J ends were trimmed by 6 bases and 1 base, with 7 bases remaining between them. CDR1 MNHEY and CDR2 SMNVEV come from the germline V gene (reference sequence). CDR3 region: CASRTGSYEQYF. CDR3 nucleotide sequence: TGTGCCAGCAGGACAGGTTCCTACGAGCAGTACTTC.

The chain combines TRBV28 with TRBJ1-6; D remains ambiguous. V was trimmed by 7 bases and J by 9 bases, leaving 16 bases between them. The CDR3 loop spans 14 amino acids. The germline V gene encodes CDR1 MDHEN and CDR2 SYDVKM. CDR3 in amino acids: CASTLFVIGSPLHF. For the CDR3, the DNA is TGTGCCAGCACGCTGTTCGTTATCGGTTCACCCCTCCACTTT.

Notes on this clone: One junction end disagrees with the germline gene, perhaps due to a read error. This rearrangement joins TRBV19 to TRBJ2-1; D gene uncertain. The CDR3 totals 15 residues. Germline loops: CDR1 LNHDA, CDR2 SQIVND (reference sequence). CDR3 nucleotides: TGTGCCAGTAGTATGAGAACAGCCTCCTTCAATGAGCAGTTCTTC. Protein product: CASSMRTASFNEQFF.

V gene TRBV7-9 combines with J gene TRBJ1-1; 8 bases agree with TRBD1. The CDR3 spans 15 residues. With 5 bases clipped from V and 5 bases from J, the junction kept 10 bases outside the gene matches. CDR1 SEHNR and CDR2 FQNEAQ come from the germline V gene (reference sequence). The CDR3 bases are TGTGCCAGCAGCACCCTGACAGGGGATAAAACTGAAGCTTTCTTT. Translation: CASSTLTGDKTEAFF.

V and J are TRBV2 and TRBJ2-1; 8 bases fit TRBD2. J gave up 10 bases and V 3 bases, and 14 bases lay outside the gene matches. The germline gives CDR1 SNHLY, CDR2 FYNNEI. This CDR3 has 16 amino acids. The CDR3 DNA follows: TGTGCCAGCAGTGAGGGTAGCGGGGTCCTGGGGGAGGAGCAGTTCTTC. This sequence encodes CASSEGSGVLGEEQFF. Filled out from reference TRBV2 and TRBJ2-1, the complete variable domain reads EPEVTQTPSHQVTQMGQEVILRCVPISNHLYFYWYRQILGQKVEFLVSFYNNEISEKSEIFDDQFSVERPDGSNFTLKIRSTKLEDSAMYFCASSEGSGVLGEEQFFGPGTRLTVL.

Remarks on this clone: The same CDR3 is also encoded by other DNA sequences in this sample. V and J are TRBV5-1 and TRBJ2-3; tentative D call: TRBD1 (6 bases). In germline, CDR1 is SGHRS, CDR2 YFSETQ. Between the trimmed V and J ends, which lost 0 bases and 2 bases, there was a span of 10 bases. CDR3 length: 15 residues. CDR3 bases: TGCGCCAGCAGCTTGGGGGGGCCGCCCACAGATACGCAGTATTTT. It translates to CASSLGGPPTDTQYF.

CDR3 nucleotides: TGTGCCAGCAGCCAAGATATGGCCCGGGAGGGCCCCAATGAGCAGTTCTTC. Its protein product is CASSQDMAREGPNEQFF. This chain uses TRBV14 with TRBJ2-1; TRBD2 aligns across 8 bases. From germline, CDR1 is SGHDN and CDR2 FVKESK. This CDR3 contains 17 residues. V dropped 0 bases and J dropped 6; count of bases not matched to a gene: 10.

CDR3 residues: CSARRDAEAFF. For the CDR3, the DNA is TGCAGTGCTCGCCGGGACGCTGAAGCTTTCTTT. This chain uses TRBV20-1 with TRBJ1-1, with D perhaps matching TRBD1 (5 bases). V lost 5 bases, J lost 6 bases, and 10 bases lay in between. This CDR3 is built from 11 residues. The germline CDR1 and CDR2 sequences are DFQATT and SNEGSKA (reference sequence).

The chain links TRBV4-2 to TRBJ2-1; TRBD2 matches at 7 bases. Trimming removed 1 base from V and 10 bases from J; junction bases left unmatched: 1. Per germline, CDR1 LGHNA and CDR2 YNFKEQ. This CDR3 has 12 residues. In DNA form, the CDR3 reads TGTGCCAGCAGCCAAGGGGGGGGAGAGCAGTTCTTC. Its protein is CASSQGGGEQFF.

CDR3 bases: TGTGCCAGCAGCGGAAGGACGCCAGGTGTATCTAATGAAAAACTGTTTTTT. This encodes CASSGRTPGVSNEKLFF. The V gene is TRBV7-8, the J gene TRBJ1-4; no definite D call. The V gene's germline CDR1 is SGHVS and CDR2 FQNEAQ. The length of the CDR3 is 17 residues. V lost 5 bases and J 3 bases, leaving 19 bases between the germline ends. The variable domain in full, with the rest retrieved from reference TRBV7-8 and TRBJ1-4, is GAGVSQSPRYKVAKRGQDVALRCDPISGHVSLFWYQQALGQGPEFLTYFQNEAQLDKSGLPSDRFFAERPEGSVSTLKIQRTQQEDSAVYLCASSGRTPGVSNEKLFFGSGTQLSVL.

J is TRBJ1-4 and V is TRBV30; tentatively, D is TRBD1 (5 bases). V was shortened by 3 bases and J by 4 bases, with 9 bases between the two germline ends. The CDR3 is 13 amino acids. The germline gives CDR1 GTSNPN, CDR2 SVGIG (reference sequence). This CDR3 reads CAWSRGINEKLFF. CDR3 nucleotide sequence: TGTGCCTGGAGCCGGGGGATTAATGAAAAACTGTTTTTT.